Listed here are 11 T cell receptor beta chains from one sample, sequenced in a study of blood T cells in healthy people across ages. Combining a sample-barcoded 5' primer with a J-beta primer mix, a second PCR ran for 7 to 11 cycles. One entry per CDR3 protein results from TCRdb running MiXCR on the 5' RACE reads. This table holds under 800,000 distinct CDR3 sequences, roughly 47% found once. Sequenced sample: blood. The receptors originated from a woman in her sixties or seventies in good health.

This clonotype has only one observation. The chain combines TRBV20-1 with TRBJ2-7, with 9 positions matching TRBD1. The length of the CDR3 is 14 residues. From germline, CDR1 is DFQATT and CDR2 SNEGSKA (reference sequence). The V gene end was trimmed by 5 bases and the J gene end by 1 base; junction bases not matched to a gene: 6. CDR3 in amino acids: CSACRDRASYEQYF. The CDR3 region has the DNA TGCAGTGCTTGCCGGGACAGGGCTTCCTACGAGCAGTACTTC.

The rearrangement uses TRBV6-1 and TRBJ2-7, with TRBD2 identical over 14 bases. With the DNA end fitting TRBJ2-4 better, the J assignment may be wrong. Germline V gene data show CDR1 as MNHNS and CDR2 as SASEGT. The CDR3 runs to 17 residues. The CDR3 bases are TGTGCCAGCAGTGCACTCGGGACTAGCGGGGGAGAAATCATTCAGTACTTC. The encoded protein is CASSALGTSGGEIIQYF.

CDR3 in amino acids: CASSCGGEETQYF. The CDR3 bases are TGCGCCAGCAGCTGCGGCGGGGAAGAGACCCAGTACTTC. This chain connects TRBV5-1 to TRBJ2-7, with D perhaps TRBD2 (6 bases). TRBJ2-5 explains the end of the DNA better; the J call may be wrong. The germline V gene has CDR1 SGHRS and CDR2 YFSETQ. This CDR3 contains 13 residues.

The chain joins TRBV7-2 to TRBJ2-1, with TRBD2 as a possible D gene (7 bases). Germline V lookup: CDR1 SGHTA, CDR2 FQGNSA. The CDR3 extends over 14 amino acids. V was pared by 5 bases and J by 7 bases, with 15 bases between. In nucleotides, the CDR3 is TGTGCCAGCAGCAAGGGGGGGATGGAAAATGAGCAGTTCTTC. The encoded protein is CASSKGGMENEQFF.

The rearrangement joins TRBV27 to TRBJ2-7; perhaps TRBD1 as D (6 bases). With 5 bases removed from V and 5 bases from J, the gap between germline ends came to 16 bases. Per germline, CDR1 MNHEY and CDR2 SMNVEV (reference sequence). The CDR3 loop spans 14 amino acids. CDR3 residues: CASSTLVPGDEQYF. The CDR3, as DNA: TGTGCCAGCAGTACCCTAGTGCCAGGGGACGAGCAGTACTTC.

The V and J genes are TRBV25-1 and TRBJ2-5; D is ambiguous. Trimming took off 7 bases at V and 3 bases at J, with 9 bases between the two ends. Germline V CDR1 and CDR2: MGHDK, SYGVNS. The CDR3 contains 12 residues. Here the CDR3 DNA reads TGTGCCAGCAAGAGGCGTGAAGAGACCCAGTACTTC. Protein product: CASKRREETQYF. Supplemented by reference TRBV25-1 and TRBJ2-5, the full variable domain reads EADIYQTPRYLVIGTGKKITLECSQTMGHDKMYWYQQDPGMELHLIHYSYGVNSTEKGDLSSESTVSRIRTEHFPLTLESARPSHTSQYLCASKRREETQYFGPGTRLLVL.

This clonotype showed up just a few times. The chain couples TRBV4-2 to TRBJ2-1; TRBD2 matches 9 bases. J lost 8 bases, V lost 0 bases, and 8 bases had no gene match. Germline V CDR1 and CDR2: LGHNA, YNFKEQ. This CDR3 is 16 amino acids long. The CDR3 nucleotides read TGTGCCAGCAGCCAAGATCTGGCGGGAGGGGGGTATGAGCAGTTCTTC. It yields the protein CASSQDLAGGGYEQFF.

The chain carries TRBV5-1 and TRBJ1-2, with 7 nucleotides matching TRBD1. The CDR3 has 14 amino acids. Germline lookup yields CDR1 SGHRS and CDR2 YFSETQ. V dropped 5 bases and J dropped 3; count of bases not matched to a gene: 7. The CDR3 reads CASRGSGTDYGYTF. CDR3 in DNA: TGCGCCAGCAGAGGATCCGGGACAGACTATGGCTACACCTTC. The whole variable domain, filled in from reference TRBV5-1 and TRBJ1-2, reads KAGVTQTPRYLIKTRGQQVTLSCSPISGHRSVSWYQQTPGQGLQFLFEYFSETQRNKGNFPGRFSGRQFSNSRSEMNVSTLELGDSALYLCASRGSGTDYGYTFGSGTRLTVV.

This clonotype was seen only a few times. The chain couples TRBV6-1 to TRBJ2-7; 11 nucleotides line up with TRBD1. The CDR3 loop spans 15 amino acids. The germline V gene has CDR1 MNHNS and CDR2 SASEGT. V lost 7 bases to trimming and J lost 2 bases; unmatched junction nucleotides: 7. CDR3 coding DNA: TGTGCCAGCAATACAGGGACAGGGGGGACCTACGAGCAGTACTTC. Its protein product is CASNTGTGGTYEQYF.

This clonotype was observed a handful of times. The junction departs from the called germline gene at one end, perhaps through a read error. V is TRBV3-1 and J is TRBJ2-1; 11 bases fit TRBD2. The CDR3 is made up of 15 amino acids. Germline CDR1 and CDR2: LGHDT and YNNKEL (reference sequence). The CDR3 is CASSPGTSGYKEQFF. The DNA for the CDR3 is TGTGCCAGCAGCCCCGGGACTAGCGGCTACAAGGAGCAGTTCTTC.

The rearrangement uses TRBV30 and TRBJ2-1, with D possibly called TRBD1 or TRBD2 (5 bases each). The V gene's germline CDR1 is GTSNPN and CDR2 SVGIG (reference sequence). The V end was cut by 4 bases, the J end by 13 bases, with 20 bases between. This CDR3 has 13 residues. The CDR3 region has the DNA TGTGCCTGGAAGCGGCAGGGCTCCGAGACCCAGTTCTTC. Its protein is CAWKRQGSETQFF.